The 22 T cell receptor beta chains in this list originate from one sample, sequenced in a study of cytomegalovirus exposure and HLA in healthy donors. The PCR made use of 60 Vbeta and 13 Jbeta primers. This table comes from immunoSEQ multiplex PCR, and its TCRdb copy is limited to in-frame clones, with some not included. The sample consists of roughly 180,000 clones, about 80% of them appearing once. Material for sequencing was PBMCs. The receptors originated from a man aged 25 to 45 in good health and CMV-seropositive.

The chain couples TRBV7-9 to TRBJ2-7, with D maybe TRBD2 (5 bases). CDR3 length: 12 amino acids. V lost 5 bases to trimming and J lost 3 bases, with 8 bases between them. Germline-derived CDR1 and CDR2 are SEHNR and FQNEAQ (reference sequence). Written as DNA, the CDR3 is TGTGCCAGCAGCCCCGGGATCTACGAGCAGTACTTC. Its translation: CASSPGIYEQYF.

The chain recombines TRBV6-5 with TRBJ2-2; 10 nucleotides line up with TRBD2. This CDR3 is 15 amino acids long. Germline V lookup: CDR1 MNHEY, CDR2 SVGAGI. J gave up 1 base and V 7 bases, and 3 bases lay outside the gene matches. The CDR3 DNA is TGTGCCAGCACAATAGCGGGGGGGAACACCGGGGAGCTGTTTTTT. The encoded protein is CASTIAGGNTGELFF.

The chain carries TRBV5-1 and TRBJ2-1; a weak D match, TRBD1 (6 bases). The germline V gene has CDR1 SGHRS and CDR2 YFSETQ. The CDR3 contains 15 residues. V was shortened by 0 bases and J by 5 bases, with 12 bases between the two germline ends. CDR3 region: CASSLGGRGHNEQFF. CDR3 coding DNA: TGCGCCAGCAGCTTGGGCGGCAGGGGCCACAATGAGCAGTTCTTC.

The rearrangement uses TRBV2 and TRBJ2-1; tentative D call: TRBD2 (5 bases). CDR3 length: 14 residues. CDR1 and CDR2 from the germline V gene are SNHLY and FYNNEI. Trimming cost V 8 bases and J 2 bases, with 13 bases left between them. The CDR3 loop reads CASFLGGPYNEQFF. The CDR3 DNA follows: TGTGCCAGCTTCCTAGGAGGCCCCTACAATGAGCAGTTCTTC.

This chain links TRBV19 with TRBJ1-5, with 7 bases matching TRBD1. CDR1 is LNHDA and CDR2 is SQIVND in the germline V gene (reference sequence). The V segment lost 5 bases and the J segment 8 bases; nucleotides outside the gene matches: 9. This CDR3 region has 14 residues. As DNA, the CDR3 is TGTGCCAGTAGTTTAAGACAGGGACACAAGCCCCAGCATTTT. This sequence encodes CASSLRQGHKPQHF.

The rearrangement joins TRBV7-9 to TRBJ2-3; 12 positions agree with TRBD2. Germline lookup yields CDR1 SEHNR and CDR2 FQNEAQ (reference sequence). Unmatched junction bases numbered 5, after V lost 1 base and J lost 3 bases. The CDR3 covers 17 residues. The CDR3 protein is CASSLGSTSGRTDTQYF. In DNA, the CDR3 is TGTGCCAGCAGCTTAGGTTCGACTAGCGGGAGAACAGATACGCAGTATTTT.

DNA of the CDR3: TGTGCCGTTTCTCCTCGGGCAGGGGAGTGGTCCTACGAGCAGTACTTC. Residues: CAVSPRAGEWSYEQYF. V is TRBV2 and J is TRBJ2-7; perhaps TRBD1 as D (6 bases). Deletions cut 11 bases from V and 1 base from J, with 24 bases between. There are 16 residues in the CDR3. Germline loops: CDR1 SNHLY, CDR2 FYNNEI.

The chain combines TRBV6-1 with TRBJ2-3; TRBD2 aligns across 12 bases. Losses at the gene ends were 4 bases for V and 1 base for J; bases not matched to a gene: 3. The germline V gene encodes CDR1 MNHNS and CDR2 SASEGT. The CDR3 extends over 16 amino acids. CDR3 DNA sequence: TGTGCCAGCAGTGGGACTAGCGGGGCGCGCACAGATACGCAGTATTTT. This encodes CASSGTSGARTDTQYF.

V usage is TRBV19 and J usage is TRBJ1-1, with TRBD1 matching over 9 bases. Germline V gene lookup returns CDR1 LNHDA and CDR2 SQIVND (reference sequence). The CDR3 is 16 amino acids. V lost 3 bases and J lost 4; bases outside the gene matches: 9. In DNA, the CDR3 is TGTGCCAGTAGTATTGGTCGGGACAGGGAAGTCACTGAAGCTTTCTTT. Its protein is CASSIGRDREVTEAFF.

CDR3 loop: CASSTGQSSYNEQFF. The CDR3 bases are TGTGCCAGCAGTACGGGACAAAGCTCCTACAATGAGCAGTTCTTC. The chain employs TRBV5-4 and TRBJ2-1; D is perhaps TRBD1 (6 bases). The V and J ends lost 5 bases and 0 bases respectively, with 12 bases between them. The CDR3 is made up of 15 amino acids. The germline CDR1 and CDR2 sequences are SGHNT and YYREEE (reference sequence).

This clone was seen a handful of times. This rearrangement joins TRBV18 to TRBJ2-3, with D tentatively TRBD1 (6 bases). Trimming shortened V by 4 bases and J by 2 bases, and 16 bases separated the two germline ends. The CDR3 spans 16 residues. From germline, CDR1 is KGHSH and CDR2 LQKENI. CDR3 sequence (DNA): TGTGCCAGCTCACGCCCCACCGGACAGTCCACAGATACGCAGTATTTT. Its protein is CASSRPTGQSTDTQYF.

This chain connects TRBV5-1 to TRBJ2-3; 9 bases map to TRBD2. CDR1 is SGHRS, CDR2 YFSETQ, per germline. This CDR3 region has 16 residues. The V segment lost 3 bases and the J segment 4 bases; nucleotides outside the gene matches: 9. The CDR3 nucleotides are TGCGCCAGCAGCTGGGCCAGCGGGAGGTCGGCAGATACGCAGTATTTT. It encodes CASSWASGRSADTQYF.

This chain uses TRBV27 with TRBJ1-2; 7 nucleotides line up with TRBD1. With 6 bases clipped from V and 3 bases from J, the junction kept 4 bases outside the gene matches. The CDR3 has 13 amino acids. Germline CDR1 and CDR2: MNHEY and SMNVEV (reference sequence). The CDR3 DNA is TGTGCCAGCAGCTACAGGGGCGACTATGGCTACACCTTC. Its protein is CASSYRGDYGYTF.

J is TRBJ2-7 and V is TRBV7-2; no reliable D call. Germline CDR1 is SGHTA and CDR2 is FQGNSA. Trimming stripped 5 bases from V and 5 bases from J, with 10 bases between. The CDR3 has 12 amino acids. The CDR3 spells CASSELPHEQYF. The CDR3 nucleotides are TGTGCCAGCAGCGAACTTCCCCACGAGCAGTACTTC.

The CDR3 DNA is TGTGCCAGCAGTGAAGCTTACAGCTCGGATGGCTACACCTTC. This encodes CASSEAYSSDGYTF. The chain uses TRBV6-1 and TRBJ1-2; D gene unclear. Trimming took 0 bases from V and 6 from J, leaving 11 bases between them. The CDR3 spans 14 residues. Germline V gene lookup returns CDR1 MNHNS and CDR2 SASEGT.

V is TRBV10-3 and J is TRBJ1-4; D is ambiguous. The CDR3 length is 14 residues. Germline V gene sequence: CDR1 ENHRY, CDR2 SYGVKD. Trimming removed 3 bases from V and 1 base from J, with 6 bases in between. CDR3 in amino acids: CAISDPGTNEKLFF. The CDR3 DNA sequence: TGTGCCATCAGTGACCCCGGAACTAATGAAAAACTGTTTTTT.

V gene TRBV5-1 combines with J gene TRBJ1-2; 7 nucleotides match TRBD1. There are 15 residues in the CDR3. Germline V CDR1 and CDR2: SGHRS, YFSETQ. The V and J ends lost 4 bases and 8 bases, in that order; junction bases with no gene match: 14. The CDR3 protein is CASSPRWDSPNGYTF. The CDR3 DNA is TGCGCCAGCAGCCCGAGATGGGACAGCCCGAACGGCTACACCTTC.

V and J are TRBV5-6 and TRBJ1-2, with D possibly matching TRBD1 (5 bases). V was shortened by 1 base and J by 0 bases, with 10 bases between the two germline ends. Germline V gives CDR1 SGHDT, CDR2 YYEEEE. The CDR3 runs to 15 residues. The CDR3 region is CASSLLTVSNYGYTF. The CDR3, as DNA: TGTGCCAGCAGCTTGTTGACAGTTTCTAACTATGGCTACACCTTC.

The J gene is TRBJ2-2, the V gene TRBV6-1; possible D gene TRBD1, 5 bases. The V gene's germline CDR1 is MNHNS and CDR2 SASEGT. V shed 7 bases and J shed 7 bases, with 16 bases lying between them. CDR3 size: 14 residues. Here the CDR3 DNA reads TGTGCCAGCACCAAGGGGCAGGATGGCGGGGAGCTGTTTTTT. It encodes CASTKGQDGGELFF.

The chain employs TRBV5-1 and TRBJ1-1, with 7 bases lining up with TRBD1. The V gene end was trimmed by 4 bases and the J gene end by 4 bases; junction bases not matched to a gene: 16. The germline CDR1 and CDR2 sequences are SGHRS and YFSETQ. The CDR3 length is 17 residues. CDR3 bases: TGCGCCAGCAGCCTAACTCTAACAGGGGTGGAGGGCACTGAAGCTTTCTTT. It encodes CASSLTLTGVEGTEAFF.

The chain couples TRBV2 to TRBJ2-5; TRBD2 matches 16 bases. This CDR3 spans 16 amino acids. J was trimmed by 4 bases and V by 8 bases; bases with no gene match: 7. Germline V CDR1 and CDR2: SNHLY, FYNNEI. The CDR3 nucleotides read TGTGCCAGCGTATACGGGACTAGCGGGAGGGGAGAGACCCAGTACTTC. Translated, it gives CASVYGTSGRGETQYF.

The chain employs TRBV21-1 and TRBJ2-7; TRBD1 was called by the table and not checked on the DNA. TRBV21-1 constitutes a pseudogene. The CDR3 is made up of 15 amino acids. The CDR3 region is CASSKVSHPRYEQYF. For the CDR3, the DNA is TGTGCCAGCAGCAAAGTTTCACACCCTCGCTACGAGCAGTACTTC.